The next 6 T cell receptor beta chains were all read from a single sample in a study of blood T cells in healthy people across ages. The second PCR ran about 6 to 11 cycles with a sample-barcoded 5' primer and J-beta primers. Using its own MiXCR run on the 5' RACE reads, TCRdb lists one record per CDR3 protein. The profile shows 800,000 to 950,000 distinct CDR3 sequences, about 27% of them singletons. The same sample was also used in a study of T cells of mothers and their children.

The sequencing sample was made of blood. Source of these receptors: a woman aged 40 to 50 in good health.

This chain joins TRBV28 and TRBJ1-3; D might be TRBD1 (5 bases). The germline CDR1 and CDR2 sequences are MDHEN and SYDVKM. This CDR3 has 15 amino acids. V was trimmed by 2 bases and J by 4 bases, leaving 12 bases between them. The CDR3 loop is CASSLMVGDGNTIYF. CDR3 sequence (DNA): TGTGCCAGCAGTTTAATGGTTGGGGACGGAAACACCATATATTTT.

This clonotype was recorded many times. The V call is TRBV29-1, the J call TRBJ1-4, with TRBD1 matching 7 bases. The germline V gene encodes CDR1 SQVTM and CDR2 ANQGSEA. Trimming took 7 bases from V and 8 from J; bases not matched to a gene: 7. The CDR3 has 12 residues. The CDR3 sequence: CSARDSSEKLFF. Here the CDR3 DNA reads TGCAGCGCCCGGGACAGCTCCGAAAAACTGTTTTTT.

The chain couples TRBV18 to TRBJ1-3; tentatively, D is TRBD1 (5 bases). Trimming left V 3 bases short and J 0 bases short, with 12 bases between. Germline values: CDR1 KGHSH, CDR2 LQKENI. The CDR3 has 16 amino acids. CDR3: CASSPSGGGSGNTIYF. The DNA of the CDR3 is TGTGCCAGCTCACCTTCGGGGGGAGGCTCTGGAAACACCATATATTTT.

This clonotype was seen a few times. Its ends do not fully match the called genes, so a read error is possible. The CDR3 loop is CASSYAERHTEAFF. The CDR3 DNA reads as TGCGCCAGCAGTTACGCCGAGAGACACACTGAAGCTTTCTTT. The chain is built from TRBV6-2 or TRBV6-3 and TRBJ1-1; D is unresolved. The CDR3 loop spans 14 amino acids. Germline V gene sequence: CDR1 MNHEY, CDR2 SVGEGT.

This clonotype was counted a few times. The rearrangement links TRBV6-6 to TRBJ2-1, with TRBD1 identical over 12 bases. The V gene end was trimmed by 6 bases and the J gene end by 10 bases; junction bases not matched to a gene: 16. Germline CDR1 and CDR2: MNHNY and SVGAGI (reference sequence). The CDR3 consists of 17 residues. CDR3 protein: CASSPGFQGQGAYEQFF. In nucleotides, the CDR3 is TGTGCCAGCAGCCCCGGATTTCAGGGACAGGGGGCCTACGAGCAGTTCTTC.

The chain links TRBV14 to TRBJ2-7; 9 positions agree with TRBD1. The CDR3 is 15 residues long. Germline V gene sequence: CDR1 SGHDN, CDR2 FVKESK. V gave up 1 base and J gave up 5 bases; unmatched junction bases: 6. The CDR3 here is CASSQVGQGIHEQYF. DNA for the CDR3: TGTGCCAGCAGCCAAGTGGGACAGGGAATCCACGAGCAGTACTTC.